Following are 24 T cell receptor beta chains from one sample sequenced in a study of shared clonotypes between healthy human individuals. Only CD45RO-negative cells positively selected for CCR7 counted as naive CD8 cells, so terminally differentiated effector memory CD45RA+ cells were excluded. Some clones are missing from TCRdb's copy, which holds only in-frame ones; the method was immunoSEQ multiplex PCR. The data hold about 680,000 clones, with approximately 90% observed a single time. The sample taken for sequencing was naive CD8+ T cells sorted from blood. Receptor source: a man aged 25-45 years in good health.

The chain joins TRBV5-5 to TRBJ2-7, with TRBD2 identical over 8 bases. The CDR3 extends over 14 amino acids. After removal of 0 bases from V and 5 bases from J, the junction contained 4 bases not matched to a gene. Germline V lookup: CDR1 SGHKS, CDR2 YYEKEE (reference sequence). The CDR3, as DNA: TGTGCCAGCAGCTTGGAGCGGGAGTTCCACGAGCAGTACTTC. Translating gives CASSLEREFHEQYF.

To note about this clone: Other nucleotide sequences from this sample produce the same CDR3. The rearrangement links TRBV29-1 to TRBJ2-6; D gene uncertain. This CDR3 is 13 amino acids long. Germline CDR1 reads SQVTM; CDR2 reads ANQGSEA. Trimming left V 3 bases short and J 1 base short, with 4 bases between. This CDR3 is CSVESSGANVLTF. CDR3 sequence (DNA): TGCAGCGTTGAGTCTTCTGGGGCCAACGTCCTGACTTTC. Variable domain in full (rest from reference TRBV29-1 and TRBJ2-6): SAVISQKPSRDICQRGTSLTIQCQVDSQVTMMFWYRQQPGQSLTLIATANQGSEATYESGFVIDKFPISRPNLTFSTLTVSNMSPEDSSIYLCSVESSGANVLTFGAGSRLTVL.

This clone was found once. This chain links TRBV9 with TRBJ1-4; D gene unclear. This CDR3 has 13 amino acids. Germline V lookup: CDR1 SGDLS, CDR2 YYNGEE. V was pared by 4 bases and J by 6 bases, with 10 bases between. CDR3 region: CASSPQLDEKLFF. As DNA, the CDR3 is TGTGCCAGCAGCCCCCAGTTAGATGAAAAACTGTTTTTT.

This sequence joins TRBV11-2 and TRBJ2-7; the D gene could be TRBD1 or TRBD2 (5 bases each). Deletions cut 3 bases from V and 7 bases from J, with 28 bases between. The CDR3 consists of 18 residues. From germline, CDR1 is SGHAT and CDR2 FQNNGV. This CDR3 is CASSFNRDASTLRREQYF. CDR3 in DNA: TGTGCCAGCAGCTTTAACCGGGACGCTTCTACCCTACGGCGGGAGCAGTACTTC. The full variable domain, in which reference TRBV11-2 and TRBJ2-7 provide the parts outside the CDR3, is EAGVAQSPRYKIIEKRQSVAFWCNPISGHATLYWYQQILGQGPKLLIQFQNNGVVDDSQLPKDRFSAERLKGVDSTLKIQPAKLEDSAVYLCASSFNRDASTLRREQYFGPGTRLTVT.

This clone was seen just once. This sequence joins TRBV2 and TRBJ1-2; 7 nucleotides line up with TRBD1. There are 14 residues in the CDR3. Looked up from germline, CDR1 is SNHLY and CDR2 is FYNNEI. J was trimmed by 5 bases and V by 2 bases; bases with no gene match: 5. CDR3 protein: CASSEPGQTYGYTF. For the CDR3, the DNA is TGTGCCAGCAGTGAACCGGGACAGACTTATGGCTACACCTTC.

This clone has a single count. The chain is built from TRBV4-1 and TRBJ2-3; weak D call: TRBD1 (5 bases). The CDR3 runs 14 residues. From germline, CDR1 is MGHRA and CDR2 YSYEKL. V dropped 1 base and J dropped 4 bases, with 9 bases sitting between them. The CDR3 nucleotides are TGCGCCAGCAGCCAAGGTCCAGGGTCAGATACGCAGTATTTT. It encodes CASSQGPGSDTQYF.

The chain uses TRBV18 and TRBJ2-1; TRBD2 agrees at 9 bases. The CDR3 is made up of 17 amino acids. Unmatched junction bases numbered 12, after V lost 5 bases and J lost 4 bases. Germline values: CDR1 KGHSH, CDR2 LQKENI. DNA of the CDR3: TGTGCCAGCTCATCCACTCCACTTAGCGGGAGTTACAATGAGCAGTTCTTC. It translates to CASSSTPLSGSYNEQFF.

The chain has TRBV2 and TRBJ2-1; 8 positions match TRBD2. In germline, CDR1 is SNHLY, CDR2 FYNNEI. V shed 8 bases and J 5 bases; nucleotides not matched to a gene: 17. There are 17 residues in the CDR3. The CDR3 sequence is CASPEAGEGLRNNEQFF. The DNA for the CDR3 is TGTGCCAGCCCTGAAGCGGGAGAGGGCCTACGGAACAATGAGCAGTTCTTC.

The chain employs TRBV7-9 and TRBJ2-3; possible D gene TRBD1, 5 bases. Trimming shortened V by 1 base and J by 5 bases, and 16 bases separated the two germline ends. Germline loops: CDR1 SEHNR, CDR2 FQNEAQ (reference sequence). This CDR3 is built from 16 residues. CDR3 protein: CASSLVGAGHEDTQYF. DNA for the CDR3: TGTGCCAGCAGCTTAGTTGGGGCTGGCCACGAAGATACGCAGTATTTT. The whole variable domain, remainder taken from reference TRBV7-9 and TRBJ2-3, is DTGVSQNPRHKITKRGQNVTFRCDPISEHNRLYWYRQTLGQGPEFLTYFQNEAQLEKSRLLSDRFSAERPKGSFSTLEIQRTEQGDSAMYLCASSLVGAGHEDTQYFGPGTRLTVL.

Worth noting for this clone: Additional DNA sequences in this sample encode the identical CDR3. The genes are TRBV7-9 and TRBJ1-4; no definite D call. V was trimmed by 5 bases and J by 4 bases, leaving 20 bases between them. The CDR3 has 17 residues. The V gene's germline CDR1 is SEHNR and CDR2 FQNEAQ (reference sequence). The CDR3, as DNA: TGTGCCAGCAGCACAGACCCTGTGGGCAGACTTAATGAAAAACTGTTTTTT. Translation gives CASSTDPVGRLNEKLFF.

This clone was recorded only once. This chain joins TRBV29-1 and TRBJ2-5; the D is unclear. The CDR3 spans 14 residues. Per the germline V gene, CDR1 is SQVTM and CDR2 is ANQGSEA. Trimming shortened V by 3 bases and J by 0 bases, and 11 bases separated the two germline ends. The CDR3, as DNA: TGCAGCGTTGAGGACGAACCGTACCAAGAGACCCAGTACTTC. As protein: CSVEDEPYQETQYF.

J is TRBJ2-4 and V is TRBV2; the D gene is possibly TRBD1 (5 bases). This CDR3 comprises 15 residues. Trimming removed 8 bases at V and 2 bases at J, with 16 bases between. Germline V gene data show CDR1 as SNHLY and CDR2 as FYNNEI. The CDR3 DNA reads TGTGCCAGCCGGCAGGGTATCGCGTCCAAAAACATTCAGTACTTC. Its translation is CASRQGIASKNIQYF.

The chain recombines TRBV7-2 with TRBJ2-3, with D maybe TRBD2 (6 bases). V lost 5 bases and J 10 bases, leaving 19 bases between the germline ends. The CDR3 contains 14 residues. Germline-derived CDR1 and CDR2 are SGHTA and FQGNSA. CDR3: CASSPPGTSNPQYF. DNA of the CDR3: TGTGCCAGCAGCCCCCCTGGGACTTCGAACCCGCAGTATTTT.

The chain couples TRBV4-3 to TRBJ1-3, with TRBD1 as a possible D gene (6 bases). Trimming removed 0 bases from V and 4 bases from J, with 13 bases in between. CDR1 and CDR2 (germline): LGHNA, YSLEER. The CDR3 has 16 residues. This CDR3 is CASSQDRGGSGNTIYF. The CDR3 DNA sequence: TGCGCCAGCAGCCAAGATCGGGGGGGCAGCGGAAACACCATATATTTT.

This chain connects TRBV10-2 to TRBJ2-5; 10 nucleotides agree with TRBD2. Germline V gene sequence: CDR1 WSHSY, CDR2 SAAADI. V shed 3 bases, J shed 1 base, and the junction held 2 bases outside the gene matches. The CDR3 sequence is 15 residues long. The CDR3 loop is CASSELAGTQETQYF. Written as DNA, the CDR3 is TGCGCCAGCAGTGAACTAGCGGGAACCCAAGAGACCCAGTACTTC.

This clone was recorded a few times. Other DNA sequences within the sample encode an identical CDR3. The chain links TRBV27 to TRBJ2-7; no reliable D call. Germline lookup yields CDR1 MNHEY and CDR2 SMNVEV (reference sequence). This CDR3 contains 13 residues. Trimming removed 3 bases at V and 0 bases at J, with 6 bases between. The CDR3 loop is CASSLTVSYEQYF. The CDR3 DNA is TGTGCCAGCAGTTTGACCGTCTCCTACGAGCAGTACTTC.

The chain recombines TRBV27 with TRBJ2-7; 7 bases match TRBD2. This CDR3 region has 14 residues. Germline CDR1 MNHEY, CDR2 SMNVEV (reference sequence). V was clipped by 5 bases and J by 1 base; unmatched bases: 5. The chain's CDR3 is CASSLPGRSYEQYF. The DNA of the CDR3 is TGTGCCAGCAGTCTGCCCGGGAGGTCCTACGAGCAGTACTTC.

The V call is TRBV5-1, the J call TRBJ2-3, with 9 bases that match TRBD1. Germline loops: CDR1 SGHRS, CDR2 YFSETQ. V shed 4 bases, J shed 4 bases, and the junction held 7 bases outside the gene matches. The CDR3 has 15 amino acids. CDR3 bases: TGCGCCAGCAGCAACCGGGACAGGGAGGCAGATACGCAGTATTTT. As protein: CASSNRDREADTQYF. Looking up the rest from reference TRBV5-1 and TRBJ2-3 gives the full variable domain: KAGVTQTPRYLIKTRGQQVTLSCSPISGHRSVSWYQQTPGQGLQFLFEYFSETQRNKGNFPGRFSGRQFSNSRSEMNVSTLELGDSALYLCASSNRDREADTQYFGPGTRLTVL.

Of note for this clone: The same CDR3 arises from other DNA sequences in this sample as well. The chain employs TRBV9 and TRBJ2-1; D call uncertain. Germline V gene data show CDR1 as SGDLS and CDR2 as YYNGEE. The CDR3 has 13 residues. V lost 0 bases to trimming and J lost 8 bases, with 9 bases between them. CDR3 in DNA: TGTGCCAGCAGCGTAGGAGGAAGCTATGAGCAGTTCTTC. It specifies CASSVGGSYEQFF. Variable domain in full (rest from reference TRBV9 and TRBJ2-1): DSGVTQTPKHLITATGQRVTLRCSPRSGDLSVYWYQQSLDQGLQFLIQYYNGEERAKGNILERFSAQQFPDLHSELNLSSLELGDSALYFCASSVGGSYEQFFGPGTRLTVL.

V gene TRBV7-2 combines with J gene TRBJ1-4; D remains unclear. The V end lost 1 base, the J end lost 6 bases, and 9 bases lay between the germline ends. This CDR3 contains 14 residues. From germline, CDR1 is SGHTA and CDR2 FQGNSA. This CDR3 reads CASSLGYEDEKLFF. CDR3 nucleotide sequence: TGTGCCAGCAGCTTAGGGTACGAAGATGAAAAACTGTTTTTT. Full variable domain (remainder filled in from reference TRBV7-2 and TRBJ1-4): GAGVSQSPSNKVTEKGKDVELRCDPISGHTALYWYRQSLGQGLEFLIYFQGNSAPDKSGLPSDRFSAERTGGSVSTLTIQRTQQEDSAVYLCASSLGYEDEKLFFGSGTQLSVL.

J is TRBJ2-3 and V is TRBV2; no firm D call. The CDR3 has 16 residues. CDR1 is SNHLY, CDR2 FYNNEI, per germline. V was trimmed by 2 bases and J by 0 bases, leaving 12 bases between them. CDR3: CASSETLQDSTDTQYF. The CDR3 DNA reads TGTGCCAGCAGTGAAACCCTCCAGGATAGCACAGATACGCAGTATTTT. The whole variable domain, filled in from reference TRBV2 and TRBJ2-3, reads EPEVTQTPSHQVTQMGQEVILRCVPISNHLYFYWYRQILGQKVEFLVSFYNNEISEKSEIFDDQFSVERPDGSNFTLKIRSTKLEDSAMYFCASSETLQDSTDTQYFGPGTRLTVL.

The V call is TRBV5-8, the J call TRBJ1-2; tentative D call: TRBD1 (5 bases). Germline CDR1 is SGHTS and CDR2 is YDEGEE. With 0 bases removed from V and 2 bases from J, the gap between germline ends came to 20 bases. CDR3 length: 18 residues. CDR3 bases: TGTGCCAGCAGCTTGGGAAACTCGGAGATGACAGCGAACTATGGCTACACCTTC. Its translation is CASSLGNSEMTANYGYTF.

The rearrangement joins TRBV7-9 to TRBJ1-1; weak D call: TRBD1 (5 bases). Germline-derived CDR1 and CDR2 are SEHNR and FQNEAQ (reference sequence). The V end was cut by 4 bases, the J end by 10 bases, with 13 bases between. This CDR3 comprises 12 residues. The CDR3 loop is CASSSEGPSAFF. In DNA, the CDR3 is TGTGCCAGCAGCTCAGAGGGACCATCAGCTTTCTTT.

The chain combines TRBV29-1 with TRBJ2-5, with 9 bases that match TRBD1. The germline CDR1 and CDR2 sequences are SQVTM and ANQGSEA. The CDR3 is 12 amino acids. The V gene end was trimmed by 7 bases and the J gene end by 3 bases; junction bases not matched to a gene: 3. The CDR3 sequence: CSDRTGEETQYF. The CDR3 nucleotides read TGCAGCGACCGGACAGGGGAAGAGACCCAGTACTTC. The variable domain in full, with the rest retrieved from reference TRBV29-1 and TRBJ2-5, is SAVISQKPSRDICQRGTSLTIQCQVDSQVTMMFWYRQQPGQSLTLIATANQGSEATYESGFVIDKFPISRPNLTFSTLTVSNMSPEDSSIYLCSDRTGEETQYFGPGTRLLVL.